A selection of T cell receptor beta chains follows, all from one sample in a study of cytotoxic CD8 clonotypes in ibrutinib-treated CLL. Libraries were prepared by immunoSEQ multiplex PCR; TCRdb keeps only in-frame clonotypes and omits some of them. The top ten clones hold 6.3% of a sample with 330,000 or so clones, roughly 71% of them seen once. Sequenced here: PBMCs, sampled after 36 months of ibrutinib treatment. These receptors originate from a human donor with chronic lymphocytic leukemia. CDR3s include the opening cysteine and the closing phenylalanine or tryptophan. Each record gives: D gene, J gene, clone size, V gene, CDR3 DNA, CDR3 protein. D genes are given only for firm matches. Clone size is stated in some rows and not others, as once, few, many or a class when expanded.

D: TRBD2
J: TRBJ2-5
size: NA
V: TRBV6-1
DNA: TGTGCCAGCAGTGAAGGGCGCTGGCGGGGGGGCGGTCAGACCCAGTACTTC
CDR3: CASSEGRWRGGGQTQYF

D: NA
J: TRBJ2-7
size: NA
V: TRBV7-2
DNA: TGTGCCAGCAGCTTAGGAGGGGTAGGGACATACGAGCAGTACTTC
CDR3: CASSLGGVGTYEQYF

D: NA
J: TRBJ2-7
size: once
V: TRBV6-5
DNA: TGTGCCAGCAGCTTACTTTGGGGGGTTTACGAGCAGTACTTC
CDR3: CASSLLWGVYEQYF

D: NA
J: TRBJ2-3
size: NA
V: TRBV27
DNA: TGTGCCAGCAAGCCCAGATCTAACACAGATACGCAGTATTTT
CDR3: CASKPRSNTDTQYF

D: NA
J: TRBJ2-5
size: NA
V: TRBV5-8
DNA: TGTGCCAGCAGCTCCATCCGGGGGGTGTGGCGGGGGCACCCGGGAGAGACCCAGTACTTC
CDR3: CASSSIRGVWRGHPGETQYF

D: NA
J: TRBJ2-5
size: NA
V: TRBV7-8
DNA: TGTGCCAGCAGCACCTGGGACTTCCGAGAGACCCAGTACTTC
CDR3: CASSTWDFRETQYF

D: TRBD1
J: TRBJ1-1
size: NA
V: TRBV12-5
DNA: TGTGCTAGTGCCCCGGACAGGGGTGACACTGAAGCTTTCTTT
CDR3: CASAPDRGDTEAFF

D: NA
J: TRBJ1-2
size: NA
V: TRBV2
DNA: TGTGCCAGCAGCACCACCGCGGGGTACTATGGCTACACCTTC
CDR3: CASSTTAGYYGYTF

D: NA
J: TRBJ2-2
size: NA
V: TRBV29-1
DNA: TGCAGCGTTGCCCTCAGACTTCTCCCCGGGGAGCTGTTTTTT
CDR3: CSVALRLLPGELFF

D: NA
J: TRBJ2-7
size: NA
V: TRBV7-8
DNA: TGTGCCAGCAGCTTGTTCCGGGACTGGACCCCTCGCCCTAACTTC
CDR3: CASSLFRDWTPRPNF

D: NA
J: TRBJ2-5
size: NA
V: TRBV14
DNA: TGTGCCAGCAGCCAGCACCGAGCGACCCAGTACTTC
CDR3: CASSQHRATQYF

D: NA
J: TRBJ2-5
size: NA
V: TRBV9
DNA: TGTGCCAGCAGCGTAGCGGCACAGGAGACCCAAGAGACCCAGTACTTC
CDR3: CASSVAAQETQETQYF

D: TRBD1
J: TRBJ1-2
size: NA
V: TRBV11-2
DNA: TGTGCCAGCACCCCGGGACAGGGACCCACATATGGCTACACCTTC
CDR3: CASTPGQGPTYGYTF

D: NA
J: TRBJ2-7
size: NA
V: TRBV5-8
DNA: TGTGCCAGCAGCCTGGTCTGGGGAAGGAGCTCCTACGAGCAGTACTTC
CDR3: CASSLVWGRSSYEQYF

D: NA
J: TRBJ2-5
size: NA
V: TRBV28
DNA: TGTGCCAGCAGTCTCCAGGACCACCTCCTCCAGGGAGAGACCCAGTACTTC
CDR3: CASSLQDHLLQGETQYF

D: TRBD1
J: TRBJ1-3
size: NA
V: TRBV14
DNA: TGTGCCAGCAGCCAGCTACAGGGGAGAGCAGGAAACACCATATATTTT
CDR3: CASSQLQGRAGNTIYF

D: TRBD1
J: TRBJ2-6
size: once
V: TRBV9
DNA: TGTGCCAGCAGCGTAGCATGGGGACAGCTGGATGGGGCCAACGTCCTGACTTTC
CDR3: CASSVAWGQLDGANVLTF

D: NA
J: TRBJ2-3
size: NA
V: TRBV7-8
DNA: TGTGCCAGCACTCCCCGGAGACAGGCCACAGATACGCAGTATTTT
CDR3: CASTPRRQATDTQYF

D: TRBD1
J: TRBJ1-2
size: NA
V: TRBV9
DNA: TGTGCCAGCAGCGCCCCAGGGGGCGACTATGGCTACACCTTC
CDR3: CASSAPGGDYGYTF

D: TRBD1
J: TRBJ1-1
size: NA
V: TRBV29-1
DNA: TGCAGCGCCGACCTCGGGACAGGTGGGGGACTGGCTGAAGCTTTCTTT
CDR3: CSADLGTGGGLAEAFF

D: TRBD1
J: TRBJ2-3
size: few
V: TRBV5-1
DNA: TGCGCCACTGGACAGGGGGCCCCCACAGATACGCAGTATTTT
CDR3: CATGQGAPTDTQYF

D: NA
J: TRBJ2-3
size: many
V: TRBV5-6
DNA: TGTGCCAGCAGCTTGGAGGGTGGGGCGGATACGCAGTATTTT
CDR3: CASSLEGGADTQYF

D: NA
J: TRBJ2-7
size: few
V: TRBV6-5
DNA: TGTGCCAGTGGTCCTAACAGGTACTACGAGCAGTACTTC
CDR3: CASGPNRYYEQYF

D: TRBD1
J: TRBJ2-1
size: NA
V: TRBV5-4
DNA: TGTGCCAGCAGCCGACAGGGGAATGAGCAGTTCTTC
CDR3: CASSRQGNEQFF

D: NA
J: TRBJ2-1
size: NA
V: TRBV9
DNA: TGTGCCAGCAGCGCCAAGCGGGAGCAGTTCTTC
CDR3: CASSAKREQFF

D: TRBD1
J: TRBJ2-7
size: few
V: TRBV7-9
DNA: TGTGCCAGCAGCCGTCAGGACAGGAGAGCCTACGAGCAGTACTTC
CDR3: CASSRQDRRAYEQYF

D: NA
J: TRBJ1-1
size: once
V: TRBV7-2
DNA: TGTGCCAGCAGCTTAGGGGGCCAAATAGTGTCTTTCTTT
CDR3: CASSLGGQIVSFF

D: NA
J: TRBJ2-6
size: NA
V: TRBV7-3
DNA: TGTGCCAGCACCATAACAGGGACTGGGGCCAACGTCCTGACTTTC
CDR3: CASTITGTGANVLTF

D: NA
J: TRBJ2-5
size: once
V: TRBV18
DNA: TGTGCCAGCTCACCATCTAGCAGGGGAGGGGAGACCCAGTACTTC
CDR3: CASSPSSRGGETQYF

D: TRBD2
J: TRBJ2-1
size: once
V: TRBV27
DNA: TGTGCCAGCAGTTTGTCGACTAGCGTATACAATGAGCAGTTCTTC
CDR3: CASSLSTSVYNEQFF

D: TRBD2
J: TRBJ2-5
size: few
V: TRBV5-1
DNA: TGCGCCAGCAGCTCAGAGGGAGGGCCGGCACAGACCCAGTACTTC
CDR3: CASSSEGGPAQTQYF

D: NA
J: TRBJ1-2
size: once
V: TRBV5-6
DNA: TGTGCCAGCAGCTTGCAGGCGGGGGGCTACACCTTC
CDR3: CASSLQAGGYTF

D: TRBD2
J: TRBJ2-3
size: once
V: TRBV19
DNA: TGTGCCAGTACGGCTAGCGGGGGGGTAGTTACAGATACGCAGTATTTT
CDR3: CASTASGGVVTDTQYF

D: TRBD2
J: TRBJ2-7
size: NA
V: TRBV9
DNA: TGTGCCAGCAGCCCGACCCTAGCGGGAGTATACGAGCAGTACTTC
CDR3: CASSPTLAGVYEQYF

D: NA
J: TRBJ1-6
size: NA
V: TRBV7-9
DNA: TGTGCCAGCAGCTTATCTACTTTTGGGACAACTTCACCCCTCCACTTT
CDR3: CASSLSTFGTTSPLHF

D: NA
J: TRBJ1-1
size: NA
V: TRBV5-6
DNA: TGTGCCAGCAGCCGGGGACAATCGAACACTGAAGCTTTCTTT
CDR3: CASSRGQSNTEAFF

D: TRBD1
J: TRBJ1-6
size: few
V: TRBV4-1
DNA: TGCGCCAGCAGCCAAGGACGAGGGGACAGTTACTCCTATAATTCACCCCTCCACTTT
CDR3: CASSQGRGDSYSYNSPLHF

D: NA
J: TRBJ2-5
size: NA
V: TRBV28
DNA: TGTGCCAGCAGTTCCCCGTTCGTTGGGGCGATGGAGACCCAGTACTTC
CDR3: CASSSPFVGAMETQYF

D: TRBD1
J: TRBJ2-1
size: few
V: TRBV27
DNA: TGTGCCAGCACCGGCAGGGACAGGGGGCACAATGAGCAGTTCTTC
CDR3: CASTGRDRGHNEQFF

D: NA
J: TRBJ2-7
size: NA
V: TRBV6-5
DNA: TGTGCCAGCAGCCCCGACAGGGACTCATACTACGAGCAGTACTTC
CDR3: CASSPDRDSYYEQYF

D: NA
J: TRBJ1-2
size: few
V: TRBV4-1
DNA: TGCGCCAGCAGCCAAGGAGGTGGGTCTAACTATGGCTACACCTTC
CDR3: CASSQGGGSNYGYTF

D: NA
J: TRBJ2-1
size: NA
V: TRBV19
DNA: TGTGCCAGTAGTATGATAGGGAGCTCCTACAATGAGCAGTTCTTC
CDR3: CASSMIGSSYNEQFF